This passage covers 16 T cell receptor beta chains from one sample sequenced in a study of breast tumors, draining lymph nodes, adjacent tissues. TCRdb reprocessed the multiplex PCR reads with MiXCR, giving one entry per CDR3 protein. There are 50,000 to 85,000 distinct CDR3 sequences in the sample; over 40% occur only once, and over 7.5% lies in the top ten. The source material was breast tumor tissue. The receptors were sampled from a female donor with breast cancer. Some clones in this sample may be carry-over from other donors' samples.

This clonotype was detected ten times or more. The rearrangement links TRBV20-1 to TRBJ2-1, with 11 bases identical to TRBD2. Germline V gene lookup returns CDR1 DFQATT and CDR2 SNEGSKA (reference sequence). CDR3 length equals 15 residues. The V and J ends lost 4 bases and 6 bases, in that order; junction bases with no gene match: 8. CDR3 region: CSATPTSGVLNEQFF. CDR3 nucleotide sequence: TGCAGTGCTACTCCGACTAGCGGGGTCCTCAATGAGCAGTTCTTC.

This clonotype was detected ten times or more. The chain combines TRBV3-1 with TRBJ1-2; possibly TRBD1 for D (5 bases). Germline CDR1 reads LGHDT; CDR2 reads YNNKEL (reference sequence). V was trimmed by 5 bases and J by 5 bases, leaving 15 bases between them. The CDR3 loop spans 14 amino acids. The CDR3 coding sequence is TGTGCCAGCAGCGGTGTTGGGGGAATATATGGCTACACCTTC. Translation: CASSGVGGIYGYTF.

In this sample, this clonotype turned up many times. The genes are TRBV19 and TRBJ2-6; D unclear. Germline V lookup: CDR1 LNHDA, CDR2 SQIVND (reference sequence). Trimming took off 1 base at V and 5 bases at J, with 12 bases between the two ends. This CDR3 has 16 amino acids. The CDR3 DNA follows: TGTGCCAGTAGTATAGTAGCCCCCCCGAGGGCCAACGTCCTGACTTTC. Translated, it gives CASSIVAPPRANVLTF. The whole variable domain, remainder taken from reference TRBV19 and TRBJ2-6, is DGGITQSPKYLFRKEGQNVTLSCEQNLNHDAMYWYRQDPGQGLRLIYYSQIVNDFQKGDIAEGYSVSREKKESFPLTVTSAQKNPTAFYLCASSIVAPPRANVLTFGAGSRLTVL.

This clonotype was seen repeatedly, ten times or more. The rearrangement uses TRBV4-2 and TRBJ2-3; 7 bases map to TRBD2. The junction had 4 bases not matched to a gene; V was cut back by 3 bases and J by 4 bases. The CDR3 is 14 residues long. Germline CDR1 is LGHNA and CDR2 is YNFKEQ. The CDR3 loop reads CASSQGTNSDTQYF. In nucleotides, the CDR3 is TGTGCCAGCAGCCAGGGGACTAACTCAGATACGCAGTATTTT.

This clonotype was counted many times. The chain links TRBV12-3 or TRBV12-4 to TRBJ1-2; tentative D call: TRBD1 (5 bases). The CDR3 spans 16 residues. Deletions cut 3 bases from V and 8 bases from J, with 22 bases between. CDR3 in DNA: TGTGCCAGCAGTTTCATCGGTGCGGAAAGGGGAGGCGGCTACACCTTC. Its protein is CASSFIGAERGGGYTF.

Many counts were recorded for this clonotype. This rearrangement joins TRBV9 to TRBJ2-1; D remains ambiguous. This CDR3 comprises 16 residues. V dropped 2 bases and J dropped 0 bases, with 12 bases sitting between them. Germline CDR1 SGDLS, CDR2 YYNGEE. CDR3 in amino acids: CASSVDLYNSYNEQFF. The CDR3 DNA is TGTGCCAGCAGCGTCGACCTTTATAACTCCTACAATGAGCAGTTCTTC. Full variable domain (remainder filled in from reference TRBV9 and TRBJ2-1): DSGVTQTPKHLITATGQRVTLRCSPRSGDLSVYWYQQSLDQGLQFLIQYYNGEERAKGNILERFSAQQFPDLHSELNLSSLELGDSALYFCASSVDLYNSYNEQFFGPGTRLTVL.

This clonotype came up many times. The V gene is TRBV10-1, the J gene TRBJ2-7; the match to TRBD1 covers 7 bases. V was clipped by 3 bases and J by 2 bases; unmatched bases: 10. This CDR3 region has 16 residues. Germline V lookup: CDR1 WNHNN, CDR2 SYGVQD (reference sequence). Here the CDR3 DNA reads TGCGCCAGCAGTGACCTCGACAGGGTCGGAACCTACGAGCAGTACTTC. This gives the protein CASSDLDRVGTYEQYF.

Regarding this clonotype: This could be a read error, since a much larger clone is one nucleotide away. V usage is TRBV19 and J usage is TRBJ1-2; 7 bases are a match to TRBD1. Losses at the gene ends were 5 bases for V and 6 bases for J; bases not matched to a gene: 9. The CDR3 has 14 amino acids. The germline gives CDR1 LNHDA, CDR2 SQIVND (reference sequence). The CDR3 is CASSARDRANGYTF. CDR3 DNA: TGTGCCAGTAGTGCCCGGGACAGAGCCAATGGCTACACCTTC.

Many counts were recorded for this clonotype. This sequence joins TRBV12-3 or TRBV12-4 and TRBJ1-5; D unclear. V was trimmed by 3 bases and J by 6 bases, leaving 15 bases between them. The CDR3 has 15 residues. CDR3 sequence reads: CASSFWSPRGQPQHF. CDR3 nucleotide sequence: TGTGCCAGCAGTTTCTGGTCACCCAGAGGTCAGCCCCAGCATTTT.

This clonotype was seen many times. The chain uses TRBV15 and TRBJ1-1; D remains unclear. V was shortened by 6 bases and J by 0 bases, with 11 bases between the two germline ends. The germline V gene encodes CDR1 LNHNV and CDR2 YYDKDF (reference sequence). The CDR3 is 14 residues long. CDR3 nucleotide sequence: TGTGCCACCAGAAGGACCGATATGAACACTGAAGCTTTCTTT. This translates into CATRRTDMNTEAFF.

The sample holds one count of this clonotype. The CDR3 protein is CASSSRQGVYCLWHF. The DNA for the CDR3 is TGTGCCAGCAGCTCCAGACAGGGGGTATATTGTTTGTGGCATTTT. The J gene is TRBJ1-5, the V gene TRBV7-9; 9 positions agree with TRBD1. CDR3 length: 15 amino acids. Germline V gives CDR1 SEHNR, CDR2 FQNEAQ (reference sequence). V gave up 4 bases and J gave up 15 bases; unmatched junction bases: 16.

In regard to this clonotype: A much more abundant neighbour one base away suggests this may be a read error. V and J are TRBV6-5 and TRBJ2-1, with D hard to call. Per the germline V gene, CDR1 is MNHEY and CDR2 is SVGAGI. V was pared by 5 bases and J by 0 bases, with 8 bases between. CDR3 size: 14 residues. The CDR3 region has the DNA TGTGCCAGCAGTCACCTGAGCTCCTACAATGAGCAGTTCTTC. It translates to CASSHLSSYNEQFF.

The rearrangement links TRBV11-1 to TRBJ1-3; D is unresolved. The CDR3 sequence is 15 residues long. V dropped 5 bases and J dropped 0 bases, with 11 bases sitting between them. CDR1 and CDR2 (germline): SGHAT, FQDESV (reference sequence). CDR3 loop: CASSLQPYSGNTIYF. CDR3 bases: TGTGCCAGCAGCCTACAGCCGTACTCTGGAAACACCATATATTTT.

This clonotype appeared a few times. One end of the junction is discordant with germline, which a read error may explain. The rearrangement uses TRBV7-6 and TRBJ2-5; 16 nucleotides agree with TRBD2. The CDR3 sequence is 16 residues long. Germline values: CDR1 SGHVS, CDR2 FNYEAQ. The DNA for the CDR3 is TGTGCTAGCAGCTCGGGACTAGCGGGGGGGCGAGAGACCCAGTACTTC. This translates into CASSSGLAGGRETQYF.

In this sample, this clonotype turned up many times. The chain links TRBV7-2 to TRBJ2-5, with TRBD2 matching 10 bases. V trimming: 5 bases; J trimming: 2 bases; junction bases outside the gene matches: 11. The CDR3 sequence is 17 residues long. CDR1 and CDR2 from the germline V gene are SGHTA and FQGNSA. The CDR3 loop is CASSRNPGLASQETQYF. DNA of the CDR3: TGTGCCAGCAGCCGTAATCCGGGACTAGCGTCTCAAGAGACCCAGTACTTC.

The chain employs TRBV20-1 and TRBJ2-7; unclear D gene. Trimming took 1 base from V and 6 from J, leaving 10 bases between them. The CDR3 runs 12 residues. The germline gives CDR1 DFQATT, CDR2 SNEGSKA (reference sequence). In DNA form, the CDR3 reads TGCAGTGCTAGAGGTCCCTTCTGCGAGCAGTACTTC. It is translated as CSARGPFCEQYF.